This T cell receptor (beta chain) was found in a study of blood T cell dynamics during melanoma immunotherapy (dated by TCRdb to about 2020). About the full investigation: Patients with metastatic melanoma were treated with first-line pembrolizumab or nivolumab plus ipilimumab as standard of care in the United Kingdom. To find early correlates of response, peripheral T cell receptor repertoires were profiled in metastatic melanoma patients before and after one cycle of checkpoint inhibitor therapy. The training cohort was made up of consecutive patients, while a further independent group of patients from the same centre was pooled to form an external validation set. General conclusions and limits of the study: The relatively small sample size was acknowledged as something that could potentially limit how far the results can be generalized. A bifurcated reorganization of the PBMC repertoire at W3, with increased clonality or increased diversity, was observed in patients who later achieved disease control, unlike in progressors. Whether the T cell clones driving repertoire changes were melanoma-specific or reflected general immune activation could not be determined in the study.

CDR1 PRHDT and CDR2 FYEKMQ are derived from the germline V gene (reference sequence). The germline ends are 8 bases apart after V is trimmed by 6 bases and J by 5 bases. There are 12 amino acids in the CDR3, from cysteine to phenylalanine inclusive. Only the CDR3 portion is preserved as DNA: 36 bases, with reading frame beginning at the first base. This clone was counted between two and nine times. Its specific antigen is unknown. No base quality values were provided; no much bigger clone lies one nucleotide off. Every bulk PBMC sample had a fixed 350 ng of DNA loaded. TCR beta CDR3 sequences were amplified from genomic DNA using the immunoSEQ TCRb Assay kit according to manufacturer instructions. The KAPA Library Quantification Kit for Illumina platforms was used to quantify pooled libraries by qPCR. Pooled libraries were sequenced on an Illumina NextSeq 500, clustered at roughly 0.55-1.1 pM. The authors' pipeline ran thus. TCR data were analyzed with immunoSEQ ANALYZER and the R LymphoSeq package. A rearrangement efficiency score was calculated as productive divided by the sum of productive and non-productive CDR3 sequences. Clonality was assessed using the Gini coefficient and diversity using the Renyi index at alpha=1, with pairwise comparisons between timepoints within each patient. In LymphoSeq, clonal relatedness was computed using an edit distance of 3, and repertoire similarity was computed using the Bhattacharyya coefficient. Linear discriminant analysis on week-3 changes in clonality and diversity was built with the R MASS and caret packages to classify response. TCRdb stores this immuneACCESS table with in-frame sequences only. Part of the clones is absent; in the studies checked, under half of the shortfall reflects unresolved V genes, and no reason is known for the rest. V and J calls and clone size follow that table, whereas D and trimming were derived from the DNA. This sample gives about 7,600 clones in total; about 83% of them show up just once. The top ten clonotypes cover over 4% of the sample.

Sample time point, as interpreted from the label and publication: week 3, after first cycle of checkpoint inhibitor. Blood samples were taken before treatment (T0) and at week 3 (W3), following the first cycle of checkpoint blockade. Except for a couple of patients with rapid clinical progression, response was assessed 12 weeks after the first infusion by RECIST 1.1; disease control meant complete response, partial response or stable disease. Patients were excluded for prior systemic cancer treatment, concomitant immunosuppressant therapy or synchronous other active malignancies. TCR beta was sequenced in both bulk PBMC and plasma cell-free DNA in order to track circulating cells as well as T cell turnover. Lymphoprep and SepMate tubes were used to isolate PBMC from blood, and red cell lysis was then performed. QIAamp DNA Blood Mini kits were used to extract DNA from PBMC and from sorted T cell subsets.

The V and J genes are TRBV13 and TRBJ2-1, with TRBD2 perhaps the D gene, on 5 matching bases. This material consisted of blood, taken from a patient treated with checkpoint blockade. The TCR was taken from a human donor with melanoma. This receptor carries the CDR3 CASSGSDNEQFF. The DNA sequence is given as TGTGCCAGCAGTGGTAGCGACAATGAGCAGTTCTTC.